These 20 T cell receptor beta chains came from one sample sequenced in a study of blood T cell repertoires in COVID-19. Sequencing used immunoSEQ multiplex PCR; TCRdb keeps in-frame clones, though not all of them. The profile shows some 160,000 clones, roughly 84% of them singletons. Sequences were obtained from peripheral blood. Receptors were obtained from a man aged 65 to 79 with active or convalescent COVID-19.

The rearrangement joins TRBV2 to TRBJ1-5, with D tentatively TRBD1 (5 bases). The V gene lost 5 bases and the J gene lost 0 bases, with 8 bases spanning the gap. This CDR3 region has 14 residues. Germline assignment: CDR1 SNHLY and CDR2 FYNNEI. The CDR3 sequence is CASSQGLSNQPQHF. In DNA, the CDR3 is TGTGCCAGCAGTCAGGGACTTAGCAATCAGCCCCAGCATTTT.

This clone was found a few times. The chain joins TRBV6-5 to TRBJ2-3; no firm D call. V was shortened by 0 bases and J by 2 bases, with 6 bases between the two germline ends. The CDR3 length is 14 residues. In germline, CDR1 is MNHEY, CDR2 SVGAGI. The CDR3 loop reads CASSYSASTDTQYF. CDR3 coding DNA: TGTGCCAGCAGTTACTCGGCATCCACAGATACGCAGTATTTT.

J is TRBJ1-1 and V is TRBV6-5; no clear D gene. V was cut by 8 bases and J by 3 bases, with 13 bases left in between. Germline V gene lookup returns CDR1 MNHEY and CDR2 SVGAGI. The CDR3 length is 13 residues. The DNA of the CDR3 is TGTGCCAGCTCCGCGGGGAGGTACACTGAAGCTTTCTTT. Its translation: CASSAGRYTEAFF.

The chain links TRBV7-2 to TRBJ2-2; D is possibly TRBD2 (5 bases). The CDR3 sequence is 15 residues long. In germline, CDR1 is SGHTA, CDR2 FQGNSA. Trimming took 5 bases from V and 2 from J, leaving 12 bases between them. CDR3 in DNA: TGTGCCAGCAGCCCAGGACTGGTAAACACCGGGGAGCTGTTTTTT. Translation: CASSPGLVNTGELFF.

In its sample, this clone was seen a few times. The CDR3 sequence is CASSFQGGPNQPQHF. The CDR3 bases are TGTGCCAGCAGCTTCCAGGGGGGCCCCAATCAGCCCCAGCATTTT. V is TRBV7-2 and J is TRBJ1-5; 7 bases are a match to TRBD1. This CDR3 is 15 amino acids long. The trim removed 3 bases at V and 3 bases at J, leaving 5 bases unmatched. The germline CDR1 and CDR2 sequences are SGHTA and FQGNSA.

This clone turned up a few times. This chain connects TRBV6-6 to TRBJ1-2; perhaps TRBD1 as D (6 bases). V lost 7 bases and J lost 6, with 12 bases in between. The CDR3 is made up of 12 amino acids. Per germline, CDR1 MNHNY and CDR2 SVGAGI (reference sequence). DNA for the CDR3: TGTGCCAGCATGGGAGGGGGAGATGGCTACACCTTC. Amino acids: CASMGGGDGYTF.

The count of this clone is one. The chain uses TRBV7-9 and TRBJ1-2, with 9 bases aligning to TRBD1. Losses at the gene ends were 5 bases for V and 8 bases for J; bases not matched to a gene: 9. The CDR3 consists of 14 residues. CDR1 is SEHNR and CDR2 is FQNEAQ in the germline V gene (reference sequence). CDR3 sequence (DNA): TGTGCCAGCAGCGAGGGACAGGGCTTCCGGGGCTACACCTTC. Translated: CASSEGQGFRGYTF.

The chain recombines TRBV6-5 with TRBJ1-2; no clear D gene. Trimming removed 2 bases at V and 7 bases at J, with 17 bases between. The length of the CDR3 is 15 residues. Germline lookup yields CDR1 MNHEY and CDR2 SVGAGI. Here the CDR3 reads CASSYREAESSGYTF. Here the CDR3 DNA reads TGTGCCAGCAGTTACCGAGAGGCTGAATCGTCTGGCTACACCTTC.

This clone was seen a few times. V is TRBV5-1 and J is TRBJ2-7, with 9 bases lining up with TRBD2. CDR3 length equals 16 residues. Looked up from germline, CDR1 is SGHRS and CDR2 is YFSETQ. V gave up 4 bases and J gave up 5 bases; unmatched junction bases: 13. This CDR3 reads CASSVTTAGGRHEQYF. The CDR3 DNA is TGCGCCAGCAGCGTGACCACGGCGGGAGGGCGTCACGAGCAGTACTTC. The whole variable domain, filled in from reference TRBV5-1 and TRBJ2-7, reads KAGVTQTPRYLIKTRGQQVTLSCSPISGHRSVSWYQQTPGQGLQFLFEYFSETQRNKGNFPGRFSGRQFSNSRSEMNVSTLELGDSALYLCASSVTTAGGRHEQYFGPGTRLTVT.

This chain links TRBV7-2 with TRBJ2-2, with D possibly TRBD1 on 5 matching bases. CDR3 size: 13 residues. Germline lookup yields CDR1 SGHTA and CDR2 FQGNSA. V lost 5 bases, J lost 4 bases, and 8 bases lay in between. DNA for the CDR3: TGTGCCAGCAGCAAAGACAGCACCGGGGAGCTGTTTTTT. It encodes CASSKDSTGELFF.

This chain uses TRBV2 with TRBJ1-5, with 7 bases that match TRBD1. J was trimmed by 6 bases and V by 6 bases; bases with no gene match: 5. Per the germline V gene, CDR1 is SNHLY and CDR2 is FYNNEI. This CDR3 spans 13 amino acids. CDR3 amino acids: CASSLRDSQPQHF. The CDR3 DNA follows: TGTGCCAGCAGCCTTCGGGACAGTCAGCCCCAGCATTTT.

The CDR3 loop is CASSLPGQDDYGYTF. The CDR3 DNA reads as TGTGCCAGCAGCCTCCCCGGACAGGATGACTATGGCTACACCTTC. This rearrangement joins TRBV5-5 to TRBJ1-2; the match to TRBD1 covers 7 bases. Germline trimming cut 4 bases from V and 3 bases from J; bases unmatched to any gene: 9. The germline CDR1 and CDR2 sequences are SGHKS and YYEKEE (reference sequence). The CDR3 totals 15 residues.

V is TRBV9 and J is TRBJ1-1, with D uncertain. Germline V gene sequence: CDR1 SGDLS, CDR2 YYNGEE. Trimming took off 0 bases at V and 3 bases at J, with 6 bases between the two ends. The CDR3 totals 13 residues. The CDR3 is CASSVDTDTEAFF. In DNA form, the CDR3 reads TGTGCCAGCAGCGTAGACACCGACACTGAAGCTTTCTTT.

The CDR3 loop reads CASSLSQGNTGELFF. The CDR3 region has the DNA TGCGCCAGCAGCTTAAGTCAGGGTAACACCGGGGAGCTGTTTTTT. The J gene is TRBJ2-2, the V gene TRBV5-1, with D perhaps TRBD1 (5 bases). This CDR3 has 15 amino acids. CDR1 is SGHRS and CDR2 is YFSETQ in the germline V gene. V was trimmed by 2 bases and J by 2 bases, leaving 10 bases between them.

The sample holds one count of this clone. The chain joins TRBV7-6 to TRBJ2-1, with 8 bases fitting TRBD2. The length of the CDR3 is 17 residues. Losses at the gene ends were 5 bases for V and 7 bases for J; bases not matched to a gene: 16. The germline V gene has CDR1 SGHVS and CDR2 FNYEAQ. In DNA, the CDR3 is TGTGCCAGCAGCCACCCCGGGGGGGACCCCGTGGGGAATGAGCAGTTCTTC. Translated, it gives CASSHPGGDPVGNEQFF.

The V call is TRBV19, the J call TRBJ1-2, with D uncertain. V was pared by 4 bases and J by 5 bases, with 23 bases between. The CDR3 consists of 17 residues. CDR1 is LNHDA and CDR2 is SQIVND in the germline V gene (reference sequence). The chain's CDR3 is CASSNEGRVRGDYGYTF. The CDR3 coding sequence is TGTGCCAGTAGTAATGAAGGGCGGGTTCGAGGAGATTATGGCTACACCTTC.

This clone appeared a few times. The chain recombines TRBV7-9 with TRBJ2-2, with TRBD1 matching 7 bases. The CDR3 is made up of 15 amino acids. V shed 4 bases, J shed 4 bases, and the junction held 6 bases outside the gene matches. The germline V gene encodes CDR1 SEHNR and CDR2 FQNEAQ (reference sequence). The CDR3 is CASSSWTGATGELFF. For the CDR3, the DNA is TGTGCCAGCAGCTCCTGGACAGGAGCCACCGGGGAGCTGTTTTTT.

The rearrangement uses TRBV7-3 and TRBJ2-1; TRBD2 matches at 8 bases. The CDR3 is made up of 13 amino acids. With V trimmed by 4 bases and J by 6 bases, 2 bases remained unmatched. Germline assignment: CDR1 SGHTA and CDR2 FQGTGA. CDR3 DNA sequence: TGTGCCAGCAGCTCGAGCGGGAGCAATGAGCAGTTCTTC. As protein: CASSSSGSNEQFF.

This clone has a single count. Here the CDR3 reads CAIRGAKEEKLFF. In DNA form, the CDR3 reads TGTGCCATACGCGGGGCGAAGGAAGAAAAACTGTTTTTT. The V and J genes are TRBV10-3 and TRBJ1-4; possibly TRBD1 for D (5 bases). CDR1 ENHRY and CDR2 SYGVKD come from the germline V gene. The CDR3 runs to 13 residues. Trimming took 9 bases from V and 8 from J, leaving 16 bases between them.

The chain is built from TRBV5-1 and TRBJ2-3; TRBD2 aligns across 12 bases. Germline V CDR1 and CDR2: SGHRS, YFSETQ. After removal of 4 bases from V and 5 bases from J, the junction contained 8 bases not matched to a gene. This CDR3 spans 16 amino acids. This CDR3 reads CASSPSGRASGDTQYF. For the CDR3, the DNA is TGCGCCAGCAGCCCTAGCGGGAGGGCCTCGGGAGATACGCAGTATTTT.